The T cell receptor beta chain described here comes from a study of blood T cell repertoires in COVID-19. The CDR3 loop spans 14 amino acids. Trimming cost V 0 bases and J 6 bases, with 12 bases left between them. Looked up from germline, CDR1 is SGDLS and CDR2 is YYNGEE. Method: immunoSEQ multiplex PCR; TCRdb's copy keeps in-frame clones and lacks some. The table shows fewer than 250,000 clones, with about 88% occurring only once. The TCR sequence derives from a man aged 60 to 75 with acute or convalescent COVID-19. V gene TRBV9 combines with J gene TRBJ2-5, with a weak D call TRBD1 (5 bases). Sequences were obtained from peripheral blood. CDR3 amino acids: CASSVELGLKTQYF. CDR3 nucleotide sequence: TGTGCCAGCAGCGTAGAACTGGGGCTGAAGACCCAGTACTTC.